The T cell receptor beta chain under discussion was sequenced for a study of CD8 T cells in Susac syndrome. Study details: Patients with Susac syndrome were therapy-naive, on corticosteroids, or on intravenous immunoglobulin alone at blood draw. General study points: Susac-specific public clones were found in both the total CD8+ and the CD8+ TEMRA repertoires, with fewer than 20 in the former and roughly 5 in the latter.

RNA totalling about 0.45 to 1 ug underwent reverse transcription with random hexamers. Amplification of TCR beta CDR3 used immunoSEQ multiplex PCR across 54 Vbeta and 13 Jbeta. TCRdb independently ran MiXCR on the immunoSEQ multiplex PCR reads; one entry per CDR3 protein. The data hold some 120,000 distinct CDR3 sequences, with around 95% observed a single time. In blood CD8+ and CD4+ T cells, TCR beta underwent sequencing. Germline loops: CDR1 MDHEN, CDR2 SYDVKM. The length of the CDR3 is 13 residues. Trimming shortened V by 5 bases and J by 4 bases, and 12 bases separated the two germline ends. As for this clonotype: Antigen unknown.

The TCR originated in a human donor with Susac syndrome. The rearrangement joins TRBV28 to TRBJ2-7; possible D gene TRBD1, 6 bases. Specimen: CD8+ T cells from PBMCs. The CDR3 DNA reads as TGTGCCAGCAGTCCGACAGGCCTGTACGAGCAGTACTTC. Protein: CASSPTGLYEQYF.